This is a list of T cell receptor beta chains from one sample in a study of blood T cell repertoires in COVID-19. TCRdb keeps only in-frame clones here, not all; method: immunoSEQ multiplex PCR. Found here are around 140,000 clones, about 89% of them singletons; the top ten hold roughly a sixth. The sequencing sample was made of peripheral blood. These receptors were obtained from a man aged 50 to 59 with active or convalescent COVID-19. Both conserved end residues are part of each CDR3. A D gene is named only where the DNA matches it firmly. A clone size is listed for some rows: how often the clone was seen (once, few, many), or a class if it is expanded.

-	TRBJ1-5	TRBV10-2	-	TGCGCCAGCAGTAACCCAACAGGAGGGTACAATCAGCCCCAGCATTTT	CASSNPTGGYNQPQHF
-	TRBJ1-5	TRBV7-8	-	TGTGCCAGCAGCTTAGAGACAGTCTCCAATCAGCCCCAGCATTTT	CASSLETVSNQPQHF
TRBD2	TRBJ2-7	TRBV7-2	few	TGTGCCAGCAGCTTAGCGGGACTAGCGGGAGGCGTGGTGGGGAGTTACGAGCAGTACTTC	CASSLAGLAGGVVGSYEQYF
-	TRBJ2-1	TRBV4-3	-	TGCGCCAGCAGCCAAGGAAGAGGGTTTGGTGAGCAGTTCTTC	CASSQGRGFGEQFF
-	TRBJ2-7	TRBV19	-	TGTGCCAGTAGTATTACGAGCTCCTACGAGCAGTACTTC	CASSITSSYEQYF
-	TRBJ2-3	TRBV10-3	once	TGTGCCATCAGTGAGTCTGGCGGTGGGACAGATACGCAGTATTTT	CAISESGGGTDTQYF
-	TRBJ1-3	TRBV7-7	-	TGTGCCAGCAGCTCAGGGACATCCTCTGGAAACACCATATATTTT	CASSSGTSSGNTIYF
-	TRBJ2-1	TRBV3-1/TRBV3-2	-	TGTGCCAGCAGCCAAGCGGCCACTACTAGTATCGATGAGCAGTTCTTC	CASSQAATTSIDEQFF
-	TRBJ2-1	TRBV28	-	TGTGCCAGCAGGTCAGGAAACAATGAGCAGTTCTTC	CASRSGNNEQFF
-	TRBJ1-6	TRBV30	-	TGTGCCTGGAGTGTCCAGGGTTTCAATTCACCCCTCCACTTT	CAWSVQGFNSPLHF
-	TRBJ1-6	TRBV25-1	-	TGTGCCAGCAGTGAGGTCAGGAATAATTCACCCCTCCACTTT	CASSEVRNNSPLHF
-	TRBJ1-1	TRBV11-3	-	TGTGCCAGCAGCTTAGGTCGGGGGAACACTGAAGCTTTCTTT	CASSLGRGNTEAFF
-	TRBJ2-5	TRBV7-8	-	TGTGCCAGCAGCGCCGACAGGAGTCGGACCCAGTACTTC	CASSADRSRTQYF
TRBD1	TRBJ2-5	TRBV24-1	once	TGTGCCACCAGTGATAACGGACAGGGGGCAGGAGAGACCCAGTACTTC	CATSDNGQGAGETQYF
TRBD1	TRBJ1-4	TRBV18	-	TGTGCCAGCTCTCTGACAGGGGATGAAAAACTGTTTTTT	CASSLTGDEKLFF
TRBD1	TRBJ1-3	TRBV4-2	-	TGTGCCAGCAGCCGACCTACAGGGGACTCTGGAAACACCATATATTTT	CASSRPTGDSGNTIYF
-	TRBJ2-1	TRBV3-1/TRBV3-2	-	TGTGCCAGCAGCCAAACACGGGGGACTGGGGGTGAGCAGTTCTTC	CASSQTRGTGGEQFF
-	TRBJ1-1	TRBV12-3/TRBV12-4	-	TGTGCCAGCAGACAAACAGGGAACACTGAAGCTTTCTTT	CASRQTGNTEAFF
-	TRBJ1-1	TRBV18	-	TGTGCCAGCTCACCAGCGAGGGGGGGGAACACTGAAGCTTTCTTT	CASSPARGGNTEAFF
TRBD2	TRBJ2-2	TRBV11-2	-	TGTGCCAGCAGCTTAGTTAGCGGGATTGCATTCACCGGGGAGCTGTTTTTT	CASSLVSGIAFTGELFF
-	TRBJ1-1	TRBV28	once	TGTGCCAGCAGCCAGGTTGTCGGGAACACTGAAGCTTTCTTT	CASSQVVGNTEAFF
TRBD1	TRBJ1-1	TRBV7-8	-	TGTGCCAGCAGCTTACAGGGGGGCACTGAAGCTTTCTTT	CASSLQGGTEAFF
-	TRBJ2-2	TRBV9	-	TGTGCCAGCAGCGTACGAACAGCTCACACCGGGGAGCTGTTTTTT	CASSVRTAHTGELFF
-	TRBJ1-5	TRBV5-8	-	TGTGCCAGCAGCTCCCACAGGAGCAGTAATCAGCCCCAGCATTTT	CASSSHRSSNQPQHF
TRBD2	TRBJ2-7	TRBV6-6	once	TGTGCCAGCAGTTACGGTAGGACTAGCGGGAGAAATGAGCAGTACTTC	CASSYGRTSGRNEQYF
-	TRBJ2-1	TRBV21-1	-	TGTGCCCCGAATAAACGTAGTGGGAGCTCCTACAATGAGCAGTTCTTC	CAPNKRSGSSYNEQFF
-	TRBJ1-2	TRBV12-3/TRBV12-4	-	TGTGCCAGCAGTTTAACTTTGGGGAGTGGCTACACCTTC	CASSLTLGSGYTF
TRBD1	TRBJ2-2	TRBV7-2	few	TGTGCCAGCAGCATAAGTGGGGGTGGCAGGGGGCGCCCCGGGGAGCTGTTTTTT	CASSISGGGRGRPGELFF
-	TRBJ2-5	TRBV5-1	-	TGCGCCAGCAGCTTGGCCGGGACACAAGAGACCCAGTACTTC	CASSLAGTQETQYF
TRBD2	TRBJ2-1	TRBV7-2	-	TGTGCCAGCAGCTTAACCCCCACGCGGGGGGTCAATGAGCAGTTCTTC	CASSLTPTRGVNEQFF
-	TRBJ2-3	TRBV4-3	-	TGCGCCAGCAGCCAAGGGGACGGGGAGGCGGACACAGATACGCAGTATTTT	CASSQGDGEADTDTQYF
-	TRBJ2-5	TRBV4-1	-	TGCGCCAGCAGCCATCCGGACAGGGAGGGAGAGACCCAGTACTTC	CASSHPDREGETQYF
TRBD1	TRBJ1-3	TRBV5-1	once	TGCGCCAGCAGCTTGGGGGGACAGCTCTCTGGAAACACCATATATTTT	CASSLGGQLSGNTIYF
-	TRBJ1-6	TRBV10-1	-	TGCGCCAGCAGTGCGGACACCGGACCCCTCCACTTT	CASSADTGPLHF
TRBD1	TRBJ1-5	TRBV5-1	once	TGCGCCAGCAGCTTGGCGGGACAGGGAGGCCAGCCCCAGCATTTT	CASSLAGQGGQPQHF
TRBD1	TRBJ2-2	TRBV3-1/TRBV3-2	-	TGTGCCAGCAGCCAATTTCGTCCCGGACAGGGATACACCGGGGAGCTGTTTTTT	CASSQFRPGQGYTGELFF
-	TRBJ2-5	TRBV30	once	TGTGCCTGGACTCAGGCAGGAGGTGAGACCCAGTACTTC	CAWTQAGGETQYF
TRBD1	TRBJ1-2	TRBV19	-	TGTGCCAGTACCGACGACAGGGACTATGGCTACACCTTC	CASTDDRDYGYTF
-	TRBJ2-5	TRBV10-1	-	TGCGCCAGCAGTTTGCGGGGAGTGGGGGAGACCCAGTACTTC	CASSLRGVGETQYF
TRBD1	TRBJ2-1	TRBV9	once	TGTGCCAGCAGCGTATCCATGGACAGGAACAATGAGCAGTTCTTC	CASSVSMDRNNEQFF
-	TRBJ2-7	TRBV2	-	TGTGCCAGCAGTCGCAAAACCTTAGACAGGAGCACCTACGAGCAGTACTTC	CASSRKTLDRSTYEQYF
TRBD2	TRBJ2-5	TRBV28	-	TGTGCCAGCAGTTTACAGACTAGCGGGAGCCAAGAGACCCAGTACTTC	CASSLQTSGSQETQYF
-	TRBJ2-7	TRBV21-1	-	TGTGCCAGCAGCAAATTAAGCATCGACGAGCAGTACTTC	CASSKLSIDEQYF
TRBD2	TRBJ2-7	TRBV9	once	TGTGCCAGCAGCGTAGGCCCCTCGGGACTAGCGGGAGGGTACTCCTACGAGCAGTACTTC	CASSVGPSGLAGGYSYEQYF
TRBD1	TRBJ1-1	TRBV30	-	TGTGCCTGGAGTGAGGGGACAGCCCTGGGTGAAGCTTTCTTT	CAWSEGTALGEAFF
TRBD1	TRBJ1-2	TRBV19	-	TGTGCCAGAGCCGGGACAGAGACAGGCTACACCTTC	CARAGTETGYTF
-	TRBJ2-5	TRBV4-2	-	TGTGCCAGCAGCCAGGCTACGGGAAGCCGACAAGAGACCCAGTACTTC	CASSQATGSRQETQYF
TRBD2	TRBJ2-1	TRBV7-8	-	TGTGCCAGCAGCTTAGTTGGGACTAGCAGCTACAATGAGCAGTTCTTC	CASSLVGTSSYNEQFF
-	TRBJ1-5	TRBV30	-	TGTGCCTGGAGTGCGGGGGTGCAGGGTGGTCAGCCCCAGCATTTT	CAWSAGVQGGQPQHF
-	TRBJ2-1	TRBV5-1	-	TGCGCCAGCAGCTTAAGGCTAGTTGGCAATGAGCAGTTCTTC	CASSLRLVGNEQFF
-	TRBJ1-1	TRBV5-4	-	TGTGCCAGCAGCGCTACCGTGGGGCTGGGCGCTGAAGCTTTCTTT	CASSATVGLGAEAFF
TRBD2	TRBJ2-3	TRBV28	once	TGTGCCAGCAGTTTATTATTTTGGTGGGGCCTAGCGGGAGCACAAGATAGCACAGATACGCAGTATTTT	CASSLLFWWGLAGAQDSTDTQYF
-	TRBJ1-5	TRBV6-5	-	TGTGCCAGCAGTTCCGTAAATCAGCCCCAGCATTTT	CASSSVNQPQHF
-	TRBJ1-1	TRBV29-1	-	TGCAGCGTTGAGGCCCGACTATGGGTGGGAGAAGCTTTCTTT	CSVEARLWVGEAFF